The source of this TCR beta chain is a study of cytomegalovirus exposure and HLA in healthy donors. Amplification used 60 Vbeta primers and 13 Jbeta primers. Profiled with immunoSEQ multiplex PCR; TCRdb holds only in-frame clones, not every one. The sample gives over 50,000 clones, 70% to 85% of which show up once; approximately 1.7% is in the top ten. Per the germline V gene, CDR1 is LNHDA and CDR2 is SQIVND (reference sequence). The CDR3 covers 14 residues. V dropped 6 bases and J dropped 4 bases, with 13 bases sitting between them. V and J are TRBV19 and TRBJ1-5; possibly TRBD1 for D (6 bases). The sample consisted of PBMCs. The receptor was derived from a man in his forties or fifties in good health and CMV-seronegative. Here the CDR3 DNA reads TGTGCCAGTAGGGATGACAGGTCGAATCAGCCCCAGCATTTT. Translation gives CASRDDRSNQPQHF.